Below, one T cell receptor (beta chain) is given with its context. Sequencing was performed with immunoSEQ multiplex PCR; in TCRdb, only in-frame clones are kept and a portion is missing. This table has roughly 70,000 clones, approximately 93% appearing once. The sample comes from a study of technical replicates of blood from several donors. Sequenced: T cells isolated from PBMCs. This receptor was obtained from a human donor in good health.

CDR3 sequence reads: CASNDNRGDGYTF. For the CDR3, the DNA is TGTGCCAGCAACGATAACCGGGGTGACGGCTACACCTTC. J is TRBJ1-2 and V is TRBV6-1; D unclear. This CDR3 contains 13 residues. Germline V gene data show CDR1 as MNHNS and CDR2 as SASEGT. V was clipped by 7 bases and J by 8 bases, with 17 bases between them.